This entry lists 5 T cell receptor beta chains sequenced from one sample in a study of PD-1 blockade in classical Hodgkin lymphoma. Sequencing was performed with immunoSEQ multiplex PCR; in TCRdb, only in-frame clones are kept and a portion is missing. The data hold about 14,000 clones, with more than 70% observed a single time. The time point is: newly diagnosed, previously untreated cHL patient sample. Using magnetic negative selection, the CD4+ T cells were separated out of thawed PBMCs. Sequenced: CD4+ T cells from blood. The source is a human donor with classical Hodgkin lymphoma.

The V and J genes are TRBV4-2 and TRBJ2-6; a weak D match, TRBD1 (6 bases). CDR3 length: 17 amino acids. Germline-derived CDR1 and CDR2 are LGHNA and YNFKEQ. Trimming removed 3 bases from V and 4 bases from J, with 16 bases in between. The CDR3, as DNA: TGTGCCAGCAGCCAGCAGACAGGCCCCCGAGGGGCCAACGTCCTGACTTTC. As protein: CASSQQTGPRGANVLTF.

The chain joins TRBV2 to TRBJ2-1, with D tentatively TRBD1 or TRBD2 (5 bases each). Germline-derived CDR1 and CDR2 are SNHLY and FYNNEI. The CDR3 extends over 16 amino acids. V was pared by 8 bases and J by 3 bases, with 20 bases between. CDR3 residues: CASGGDLAIFYNEQFF. The CDR3 bases are TGTGCCAGCGGTGGGGACCTAGCAATATTCTACAATGAGCAGTTCTTC.

The chain employs TRBV5-1 and TRBJ2-7, with TRBD2 matching 16 bases. Germline V gene sequence: CDR1 SGHRS, CDR2 YFSETQ. Unmatched junction bases numbered 21, after V lost 3 bases and J lost 6 bases. CDR3 length: 21 amino acids. The CDR3 DNA reads as TGCGCCAGCAGCTCTACTCTACCGGGACTAGCGGGAGGGCCAAAGGAAGCCGAGCAGTACTTC. It yields the protein CASSSTLPGLAGGPKEAEQYF.

CDR3 sequence reads: CASSPSLQETQYF. The CDR3 DNA reads TGTGCCAGCTCACCATCACTCCAAGAGACCCAGTACTTC. The J gene is TRBJ2-5, the V gene TRBV18; D gene ambiguous. In germline, CDR1 is KGHSH, CDR2 LQKENI. This CDR3 is built from 13 residues. Trimming took off 2 bases at V and 1 base at J, with 5 bases between the two ends.

The table lists this clone with a few counts. The chain employs TRBV7-9 and TRBJ2-1, with TRBD2 matching over 11 bases. The CDR3 loop spans 16 amino acids. CDR1 is SEHNR, CDR2 FQNEAQ, per germline (reference sequence). V lost 6 bases and J lost 3; bases outside the gene matches: 7. The CDR3 spells CASSSGLADYYNEQFF. DNA for the CDR3: TGTGCCAGCAGTTCGGGACTAGCGGACTACTACAATGAGCAGTTCTTC.